A single sample gave rise to the 20 T cell receptor beta chains below, sequenced in a study of shared clonotypes between healthy human individuals. The naive CD8 population came from CD45RO-negative cells selected for CCR7, without terminally differentiated effector memory CD45RA+ cells. Profiled with immunoSEQ multiplex PCR; TCRdb holds only in-frame clones, not every one. The data contain fewer than 1 million clones, roughly 96% of them singletons. Sequencing input: naive CD8+ T cells sorted from blood. The origin of the receptors is a young man in good health.

The chain has TRBV9 and TRBJ2-2; D is perhaps TRBD2 (5 bases). Trimming shortened V by 3 bases and J by 0 bases, and 12 bases separated the two germline ends. Looked up from germline, CDR1 is SGDLS and CDR2 is YYNGEE. This CDR3 is 16 amino acids long. The CDR3 protein is CASSDPSGTNTGELFF. CDR3 DNA: TGTGCCAGCAGCGATCCATCGGGGACGAACACCGGGGAGCTGTTTTTT.

The chain is built from TRBV29-1 and TRBJ2-6; 10 bases match TRBD1. Germline V lookup: CDR1 SQVTM, CDR2 ANQGSEA. The CDR3 spans 18 residues. V lost 3 bases, J lost 0 bases, and 8 bases stayed unmatched. CDR3 nucleotides: TGCAGCGTTGAGACTCCCGGGACAGGGGCCTCTGGGGCCAACGTCCTGACTTTC. Residues: CSVETPGTGASGANVLTF.

This rearrangement joins TRBV12-5 to TRBJ1-5; D perhaps matches TRBD1 (5 bases). Germline CDR1 and CDR2: LGHNT and FRNRAP. V was cut by 1 base and J by 5 bases, with 30 bases left in between. The CDR3 has 21 residues. The CDR3: CASGLEVRFTVETGGDQPQHF. The CDR3 DNA reads as TGTGCTAGTGGTTTGGAGGTACGATTTACGGTCGAAACAGGAGGGGATCAGCCCCAGCATTTT. The full variable domain, completed using reference TRBV12-5 and TRBJ1-5, is DARVTQTPRHKVTEMGQEVTMRCQPILGHNTVFWYRQTMMQGLELLAYFRNRAPLDDSGMPKDRFSAEMPDATLATLKIQPSEPRDSAVYFCASGLEVRFTVETGGDQPQHFGDGTRLSIL.

The chain combines TRBV4-1 with TRBJ1-4; D ambiguous. In germline, CDR1 is MGHRA, CDR2 YSYEKL. The CDR3 loop spans 15 amino acids. The V end lost 1 base, the J end lost 8 bases, and 14 bases lay between the germline ends. CDR3 region: CASSQGNSPGEKLFF. The CDR3 coding sequence is TGCGCCAGCAGCCAAGGTAACAGCCCGGGGGAAAAACTGTTTTTT.

This clone occurred once. This chain uses TRBV30 with TRBJ1-6; perhaps TRBD1 as D (5 bases). The CDR3 is 13 residues long. V was cut by 3 bases and J by 14 bases, with 17 bases left in between. Germline V lookup: CDR1 GTSNPN, CDR2 SVGIG (reference sequence). CDR3 bases: TGTGCCTGGAGCCCTACCGGGACGGCGGCCCTCCACTTT. Residues: CAWSPTGTAALHF.

The chain couples TRBV29-1 to TRBJ2-3; possible D gene TRBD1, 7 bases. The length of the CDR3 is 14 residues. V was shortened by 3 bases and J by 6 bases, with 16 bases between the two germline ends. The germline V gene has CDR1 SQVTM and CDR2 ANQGSEA. The CDR3 nucleotides are TGCAGCGTTGATCCCGACAGGGCGGGGGATACGCAGTATTTT. This codes for CSVDPDRAGDTQYF.

The chain links TRBV4-3 to TRBJ2-3; D call uncertain. V gave up 0 bases and J gave up 3 bases, with 19 bases separating them. CDR3 size: 18 residues. Germline CDR1 reads LGHNA; CDR2 reads YSLEER. Written as DNA, the CDR3 is TGCGCCAGCAGCCAAGATCGGGCAGTGACCCGTTTAACAGATACGCAGTATTTT. Translation gives CASSQDRAVTRLTDTQYF.

The count of this clone is one. This chain connects TRBV19 to TRBJ2-7; D is possibly TRBD1 (6 bases). Trimming pared 9 bases from V and 3 bases from J, leaving 18 bases between. The CDR3 spans 14 residues. Germline V CDR1 and CDR2: LNHDA, SQIVND (reference sequence). The CDR3 here is CAREDRNYFYEQYF. Here the CDR3 DNA reads TGTGCCAGAGAGGACAGAAATTATTTCTACGAGCAGTACTTC. Full variable domain (outside the CDR3, taken from reference TRBV19 and TRBJ2-7): DGGITQSPKYLFRKEGQNVTLSCEQNLNHDAMYWYRQDPGQGLRLIYYSQIVNDFQKGDIAEGYSVSREKKESFPLTVTSAQKNPTAFYLCAREDRNYFYEQYFGPGTRLTVT.

The CDR3, as DNA: TGTGCCAGCAGGCCCACAGGGTCATCTGAAGCTTTCTTT. The encoded protein is CASRPTGSSEAFF. This chain uses TRBV7-9 with TRBJ1-1; weak D call: TRBD1 (6 bases). Trimming took 6 bases from V and 6 from J, leaving 14 bases between them. CDR1 SEHNR and CDR2 FQNEAQ come from the germline V gene (reference sequence). CDR3 size: 13 residues.

The chain is built from TRBV9 and TRBJ2-1; D remains ambiguous. Per germline, CDR1 SGDLS and CDR2 YYNGEE. The CDR3 has 15 residues. V was pared by 0 bases and J by 4 bases, with 11 bases between. The CDR3 bases are TGTGCCAGCAGCGTAGATACTCTTTTATACAATGAGCAGTTCTTC. Translating it yields CASSVDTLLYNEQFF.

The chain employs TRBV30 and TRBJ2-7, with no clear D. The germline V gene encodes CDR1 GTSNPN and CDR2 SVGIG (reference sequence). The CDR3 spans 12 residues. V lost 0 bases, J lost 7 bases, and 10 bases lay in between. In DNA form, the CDR3 reads TGTGCCTGGAGTGTACAGCTAAAAGAGCAGTACTTC. Its translation: CAWSVQLKEQYF.

The chain couples TRBV19 to TRBJ1-5; D might be TRBD1 (6 bases). Per the germline V gene, CDR1 is LNHDA and CDR2 is SQIVND (reference sequence). The CDR3 has 13 amino acids. Trimming left V 7 bases short and J 6 bases short, with 13 bases between. This chain's CDR3 is CASNTGGGQPQHF. CDR3 DNA: TGTGCCAGTAATACGGGGGGCGGTCAGCCCCAGCATTTT.

The chain links TRBV19 to TRBJ2-2, with 7 bases that match TRBD1. The germline V gene encodes CDR1 LNHDA and CDR2 SQIVND (reference sequence). The V segment lost 6 bases and the J segment 7 bases; nucleotides outside the gene matches: 8. This CDR3 spans 14 amino acids. This CDR3 reads CASRPTGTGGELFF. CDR3 DNA sequence: TGTGCCAGTAGACCGACAGGGACGGGCGGGGAGCTGTTTTTT.

This clone has just a few counts. The chain employs TRBV11-2 and TRBJ1-5; 7 bases match TRBD1. CDR3 length equals 16 residues. Germline CDR1 reads SGHAT; CDR2 reads FQNNGV. Unmatched junction bases numbered 8, after V lost 1 base and J lost 5 bases. CDR3 protein: CASSLGPGGSHQPQHF. CDR3 in DNA: TGTGCCAGCAGCTTAGGGCCAGGGGGTTCCCATCAGCCCCAGCATTTT.

In its sample, this clone was seen once. The chain couples TRBV28 to TRBJ2-3; D ambiguous. V was pared by 6 bases and J by 0 bases, with 10 bases between. The germline V gene has CDR1 MDHEN and CDR2 SYDVKM. This CDR3 is 14 amino acids long. CDR3 nucleotide sequence: TGTGCCAGCAGCCTCGGCGACAGCACAGATACGCAGTATTTT. It translates to CASSLGDSTDTQYF. Full variable domain (rest looked up from reference TRBV28 and TRBJ2-3): DVKVTQSSRYLVKRTGEKVFLECVQDMDHENMFWYRQDPGLGLRLIYFSYDVKMKEKGDIPEGYSVSREKKERFSLILESASTNQTSMYLCASSLGDSTDTQYFGPGTRLTVL.

The gene calls are TRBV25-1 and TRBJ2-1, with a weak D call TRBD2 (5 bases). The germline V gene encodes CDR1 MGHDK and CDR2 SYGVNS. The CDR3 has 14 amino acids. Trimming removed 4 bases from V and 2 bases from J, with 9 bases in between. The CDR3, as DNA: TGTGCCAGCAGTGCCTCCGGGACCTACAATGAGCAGTTCTTC. The encoded protein is CASSASGTYNEQFF.

This clone was counted once. The chain employs TRBV4-1 and TRBJ2-1; 9 positions agree with TRBD1. J lost 0 bases, V lost 1 base, and 4 bases had no gene match. CDR1 and CDR2 from the germline V gene are MGHRA and YSYEKL. The CDR3 has 17 residues. The CDR3 loop reads CASSQGQGESSYNEQFF. CDR3 coding DNA: TGCGCCAGCAGCCAAGGACAGGGGGAGAGCTCCTACAATGAGCAGTTCTTC.

This chain connects TRBV29-1 to TRBJ2-7, with 7 bases fitting TRBD2. CDR1 is SQVTM, CDR2 ANQGSEA, per germline. The CDR3 is made up of 12 amino acids. V was pared by 7 bases and J by 3 bases, with 6 bases of the junction left unmatched. This CDR3 reads CSARAGSYEQYF. The CDR3 coding sequence is TGCAGCGCAAGAGCGGGGAGCTACGAGCAGTACTTC.

This clone was detected only once. The J gene is TRBJ2-1, the V gene TRBV27, with TRBD2 matching over 9 bases. The germline CDR1 and CDR2 sequences are MNHEY and SMNVEV (reference sequence). V shed 4 bases and J 7 bases; nucleotides not matched to a gene: 5. This CDR3 contains 14 residues. CDR3 protein: CASSYGTSRNEQFF. Here the CDR3 DNA reads TGTGCCAGCAGTTACGGGACTAGCAGAAATGAGCAGTTCTTC.

As regards this clone: The sample holds other DNA sequences that translate to the same CDR3. The CDR3 loop reads CASSLSLNTEAFF. CDR3 nucleotide sequence: TGTGCCAGCAGTTTATCTCTTAACACTGAAGCTTTCTTT. This chain joins TRBV27 and TRBJ1-1; D is ambiguous. CDR3 length equals 13 residues. V was pared by 0 bases and J by 2 bases, with 4 bases between. From germline, CDR1 is MNHEY and CDR2 SMNVEV (reference sequence).